This TCR beta chain was found in a study of blood T cell repertoires in COVID-19. Study summary: There were acute and convalescent COVID-19 samples, and they came from the United States, Italy and Spain. PBMCs, B-cell-depleted T cells, or T cells provided the cDNA or gDNA that made up the material.

In the authors' workflow: Nucleated cell number was recorded as an estimate derived from reference gene primer amplification. TCRdb's copy holds only in-frame clones and misses some; the assay was immunoSEQ multiplex PCR. Clone size and V and J calls were adopted from that table, with D and trimming inferred from the DNA. The sample shows about 280,000 clones, 85% of them seen only once. The TCR sequence derives from a man aged 45-60 years with active or convalescent COVID-19. Input material: peripheral blood.

The chain's CDR3 is CASRKDRGINSPLHF. The CDR3 DNA is TGTGCCAGTAGGAAGGACAGGGGTATAAATTCACCCCTCCACTTT. V is TRBV19 and J is TRBJ1-6, with 9 bases matching TRBD1. The germline gives CDR1 LNHDA, CDR2 SQIVND (reference sequence). This CDR3 is 15 amino acids long. V shed 6 bases and J 7 bases; nucleotides not matched to a gene: 7.